This T cell receptor (beta chain) was profiled in a study of blood T cell repertoires in COVID-19. Study context: There were acute and convalescent COVID-19 samples, and they came from the United States, Italy and Spain.

Seattle participants joined during active infection and were tracked over time. CDR3 size: 15 residues. Trimming took off 7 bases at V and 8 bases at J, with 21 bases between the two ends. Per the germline V gene, CDR1 is MNHEY and CDR2 is SVGAGI. In the original workflow: Using reference gene primer amplification, nucleated cell counts were estimated. This table comes from immunoSEQ multiplex PCR, and its TCRdb copy is limited to in-frame clones, with some not included. Clone size and the V and J calls come from that table; the DNA yielded D and trimming. The repertoire holds more than 300,000 clones, with almost 90% as singletons.

Sequenced material: peripheral blood. The chain is built from TRBV6-5 and TRBJ1-3, with TRBD1 as a possible D gene (6 bases). The TCR comes from a woman between 35 and 50 years old with COVID-19, enrolled during active disease. The CDR3 loop reads CASNPRPGALDTIYF. The CDR3 coding sequence is TGTGCCAGCAACCCACGCCCAGGGGCTCTGGACACCATATATTTT.